Presented here are 24 T cell receptor beta chains from one specimen sequenced in a study of blood T cell repertoires in COVID-19 (dated by TCRdb to the early 2020s). The library came from the immunoSEQ multiplex PCR assay. The table was pulled from immuneACCESS by TCRdb, which kept in-frame rearrangements only. Such tables lose some clones; where checked, under half of the loss comes from unresolved V genes, and the rest has no known cause. The sample table lists roughly 21,000 clones, roughly 90% of them with a count of one. The ten largest clones add up to 15% to 20% of the sample. The sequencing sample was made of peripheral blood. These receptors all come from a man in his sixties or seventies with active COVID-19.

The rearrangement joins TRBV15 to TRBJ2-3; D may be TRBD2 (7 bases). CDR1 LNHNV and CDR2 YYDKDF come from the germline V gene (reference sequence). The CDR3 consists of 17 residues. The germline V and J ends were trimmed by 1 base and 3 bases, with 17 bases remaining between them. The CDR3 spells CATSRVFGGGATDTQYF. CDR3 sequence (DNA): TGTGCCACCAGCAGAGTGTTCGGTGGGGGGGCGACAGATACGCAGTATTTT.

The J gene is TRBJ2-7, the V gene TRBV4-2; D gene ambiguous. CDR1 and CDR2 (germline): LGHNA, YNFKEQ. V lost 1 base, J lost 6 bases, and 10 bases lay in between. The CDR3 loop spans 13 amino acids. CDR3: CASSQAAWAEQYF. The DNA of the CDR3 is TGTGCCAGCAGCCAAGCTGCGTGGGCCGAGCAGTACTTC.

The genes are TRBV19 and TRBJ1-2, with a tentative D call TRBD1 (5 bases). The CDR3 has 21 residues. Germline V gene sequence: CDR1 LNHDA, CDR2 SQIVND (reference sequence). V was pared by 7 bases and J by 1 base, with 34 bases between. DNA of the CDR3: TGTGCCAGTACCAGATCCTGGATAGGTGATAGCGGGGCCACGGGTAACTATGGCTACACCTTC. Amino acid sequence: CASTRSWIGDSGATGNYGYTF. Looking up the rest from reference TRBV19 and TRBJ1-2 gives the full variable domain: DGGITQSPKYLFRKEGQNVTLSCEQNLNHDAMYWYRQDPGQGLRLIYYSQIVNDFQKGDIAEGYSVSREKKESFPLTVTSAQKNPTAFYLCASTRSWIGDSGATGNYGYTFGSGTRLTVV.

The CDR3 protein is CASSFSGGAPYTQYF. The CDR3 bases are TGTGCCAGCAGTTTTAGCGGGGGGGCCCCGTATACGCAGTATTTT. The rearrangement joins TRBV5-6 to TRBJ2-3; 11 bases line up with TRBD2. Germline V gene lookup returns CDR1 SGHDT and CDR2 YYEEEE. Losses at the gene ends were 5 bases for V and 7 bases for J; bases not matched to a gene: 9. The CDR3 consists of 15 residues.

The chain joins TRBV7-3 to TRBJ2-2; D call uncertain. Trimming pared 5 bases from V and 4 bases from J, leaving 11 bases between. This CDR3 is 14 amino acids long. Germline CDR1 is SGHTA and CDR2 is FQGTGA. The CDR3 is CASSPLRGTGELFF. In nucleotides, the CDR3 is TGTGCCAGCAGCCCGCTCCGAGGCACCGGGGAGCTGTTTTTT.

This chain links TRBV20-1 with TRBJ2-3, with TRBD2 identical over 9 bases. This CDR3 comprises 16 residues. Germline assignment: CDR1 DFQATT and CDR2 SNEGSKA (reference sequence). After removal of 3 bases from V and 3 bases from J, the junction contained 10 bases not matched to a gene. CDR3 in amino acids: CSASWREGGRTDTQYF. The CDR3 nucleotides are TGCAGTGCTAGTTGGCGGGAGGGCGGGAGGACAGATACGCAGTATTTT.

The chain has TRBV6-1 and TRBJ2-3, with 12 nucleotides matching TRBD2. Losses at the gene ends were 2 bases for V and 7 bases for J; bases not matched to a gene: 7. This CDR3 comprises 16 residues. The germline CDR1 and CDR2 sequences are MNHNS and SASEGT. CDR3 nucleotides: TGTGCCAGCAGTGAAATAGCGACTAGCGGGAGACATACGCAGTATTTT. It translates to CASSEIATSGRHTQYF.

The rearrangement joins TRBV6-5 to TRBJ2-5; possibly TRBD2 for D (5 bases). Germline V lookup: CDR1 MNHEY, CDR2 SVGAGI. Trimming shortened V by 0 bases and J by 5 bases, and 13 bases separated the two germline ends. This CDR3 spans 15 amino acids. The CDR3 sequence is CASSYSGQTGETQYF. The CDR3 DNA reads as TGTGCCAGCAGTTACTCAGGCCAGACGGGGGAGACCCAGTACTTC.

The chain has TRBV19 and TRBJ2-7; a possible D gene is TRBD1 (6 bases). This CDR3 spans 15 amino acids. Germline-derived CDR1 and CDR2 are LNHDA and SQIVND (reference sequence). Trimming removed 3 bases at V and 5 bases at J, with 17 bases between. The CDR3 coding sequence is TGTGCCAGTAGTATGCCCGCCTCAGGGGAACACGAGCAGTACTTC. Amino acids: CASSMPASGEHEQYF.

This rearrangement joins TRBV19 to TRBJ1-2; a possible D gene is TRBD1 (5 bases). Germline loops: CDR1 LNHDA, CDR2 SQIVND (reference sequence). The length of the CDR3 is 14 residues. Trimming cost V 1 base and J 2 bases, with 8 bases left between them. The CDR3 DNA reads TGTGCCAGTAGTATAGGCCCAGGGAACTATGGCTACACCTTC. Translating it yields CASSIGPGNYGYTF.

The gene calls are TRBV28 and TRBJ2-6, with 9 bases that match TRBD1. CDR3 length: 16 amino acids. Germline V CDR1 and CDR2: MDHEN, SYDVKM. With V trimmed by 7 bases and J by 1 base, 5 bases remained unmatched. The CDR3 nucleotides are TGTGCCAGCACGGGACAGGGTCCTTCTGGGGCCAACGTCCTGACTTTC. Translation gives CASTGQGPSGANVLTF.

This clone is termed medium-sized (0.01 to 0.1%). In DNA, the CDR3 is TGTGCCAGCAGTTCCGGGACAGGGGGGTATGGGCAGTACTTC. Residues: CASSSGTGGYGQYF. The genes are TRBV7-2 and TRBJ2-7; 11 bases are shared with TRBD1. V shed 6 bases and J 9 bases; nucleotides not matched to a gene: 10. Per the germline V gene, CDR1 is SGHTA and CDR2 is FQGNSA. The CDR3 has 14 amino acids.

The chain recombines TRBV9 with TRBJ2-7, with 7 bases that match TRBD2. V trimming: 0 bases; J trimming: 0 bases; junction bases outside the gene matches: 6. The germline CDR1 and CDR2 sequences are SGDLS and YYNGEE. CDR3 size: 16 residues. CDR3 coding DNA: TGTGCCAGCAGCGTAGGGGAGGGAATCCCCTCCTACGAGCAGTACTTC. Translating gives CASSVGEGIPSYEQYF.

This clone was picked up a small number of times. The V call is TRBV5-1, the J call TRBJ2-1; TRBD1 matches at 8 bases. The CDR3 totals 14 residues. With V trimmed by 4 bases and J by 4 bases, 4 bases remained unmatched. CDR1 and CDR2 (germline): SGHRS, YFSETQ. The CDR3 DNA reads TGCGCCAGCAGCCCGGACAGGGTGTACAATGAGCAGTTCTTC. It specifies CASSPDRVYNEQFF.

The rearrangement joins TRBV5-1 to TRBJ1-2, with D possibly being TRBD1 (5 bases). The germline V gene has CDR1 SGHRS and CDR2 YFSETQ. The CDR3 consists of 14 residues. V dropped 6 bases and J dropped 5 bases, with 17 bases sitting between them. The DNA of the CDR3 is TGCGCCAGCACAACTGGGGACTTTGGGTATGGCTACACCTTC. It yields the protein CASTTGDFGYGYTF.

This clone was observed once. V and J are TRBV5-1 and TRBJ2-1, with TRBD1 identical over 9 bases. Germline V gives CDR1 SGHRS, CDR2 YFSETQ. The CDR3 extends over 16 amino acids. V lost 0 bases, J lost 5 bases, and 6 bases stayed unmatched. CDR3 in amino acids: CASSLDPGQGNNEQFF. CDR3 nucleotides: TGCGCCAGCAGCTTGGATCCGGGACAGGGAAACAATGAGCAGTTCTTC. Based on the CDR3 plus reference TRBV5-1 and TRBJ2-1, the full variable domain is KAGVTQTPRYLIKTRGQQVTLSCSPISGHRSVSWYQQTPGQGLQFLFEYFSETQRNKGNFPGRFSGRQFSNSRSEMNVSTLELGDSALYLCASSLDPGQGNNEQFFGPGTRLTVL.

The chain combines TRBV19 with TRBJ1-2, with D perhaps TRBD1 (5 bases). V lost 7 bases and J 3 bases, leaving 15 bases between the germline ends. The V gene's germline CDR1 is LNHDA and CDR2 SQIVND (reference sequence). The CDR3 contains 14 residues. The CDR3 DNA is TGTGCCAGTAACGCGGGGCCCACCGACTATGGCTACACCTTC. It encodes CASNAGPTDYGYTF.

V gene TRBV10-3 combines with J gene TRBJ2-5; 12 positions agree with TRBD1. Germline CDR1 reads ENHRY; CDR2 reads SYGVKD. The V and J ends lost 9 bases and 4 bases, in that order; junction bases with no gene match: 6. The CDR3 spans 14 residues. The CDR3 nucleotides read TGTGCCATTTCCGGGACAGGGGGCGTAGAGACCCAGTACTTC. Protein sequence: CAISGTGGVETQYF.

This chain joins TRBV12-2 and TRBJ2-3; the DNA was not used to check the table's D call, TRBD2. TRBV12-2 is assigned pseudogene status. CDR3 size: 20 residues. CDR3 nucleotides: TGTGCAAGTCGCTACCCGGCTGGGACTAGCGGGAGGGGGAGCACAGATACGCAGTATTTT. This codes for CASRYPAGTSGRGSTDTQYF.

In its sample, this clone ranks as medium-sized. The rearrangement joins TRBV5-1 to TRBJ2-3, with a tentative D call TRBD1 (6 bases). The germline V and J ends were trimmed by 4 bases and 2 bases, with 11 bases remaining between them. The germline V gene has CDR1 SGHRS and CDR2 YFSETQ. This CDR3 contains 14 residues. CDR3 in amino acids: CASSPGQSTDTQYF. The CDR3 DNA is TGCGCCAGCAGCCCCGGACAGTCCACAGATACGCAGTATTTT.

This clone was counted between two and nine times. J is TRBJ1-2 and V is TRBV4-1, with 10 bases that match TRBD1. CDR1 and CDR2 (germline): MGHRA, YSYEKL. V shed 4 bases and J 1 base; nucleotides not matched to a gene: 0. The CDR3 is 14 residues long. CDR3 nucleotide sequence: TGCGCCAGCAGCCGGGACAGGGGTAACTATGGCTACACCTTC. Translating it yields CASSRDRGNYGYTF.

J is TRBJ1-2 and V is TRBV12-3 or TRBV12-4, with TRBD1 identical over 8 bases. This CDR3 comprises 13 residues. With 6 bases clipped from V and 4 bases from J, the junction kept 4 bases outside the gene matches. The CDR3 coding sequence is TGTGCCAGCAGCCCTACAGGGGGCTATGGCTACACCTTC. Amino acids: CASSPTGGYGYTF.

This chain links TRBV7-8 with TRBJ1-2; 9 nucleotides match TRBD1. Germline V gene sequence: CDR1 SGHVS, CDR2 FQNEAQ. CDR3 size: 14 residues. V shed 5 bases and J 6 bases; nucleotides not matched to a gene: 7. Here the CDR3 DNA reads TGTGCCAGCAGCCCGGACAGGGGTTTTCATGGCTACACCTTC. This translates into CASSPDRGFHGYTF.

J is TRBJ1-2 and V is TRBV6-1, with 10 nucleotides matching TRBD1. CDR3 size: 13 residues. Unmatched junction bases numbered 1, after V lost 1 base and J lost 8 bases. CDR1 and CDR2 from the germline V gene are MNHNS and SASEGT. CDR3 DNA sequence: TGTGCCAGCAGTGAAGGGGGACAGGGGGGCTACACCTTC. Its protein is CASSEGGQGGYTF.